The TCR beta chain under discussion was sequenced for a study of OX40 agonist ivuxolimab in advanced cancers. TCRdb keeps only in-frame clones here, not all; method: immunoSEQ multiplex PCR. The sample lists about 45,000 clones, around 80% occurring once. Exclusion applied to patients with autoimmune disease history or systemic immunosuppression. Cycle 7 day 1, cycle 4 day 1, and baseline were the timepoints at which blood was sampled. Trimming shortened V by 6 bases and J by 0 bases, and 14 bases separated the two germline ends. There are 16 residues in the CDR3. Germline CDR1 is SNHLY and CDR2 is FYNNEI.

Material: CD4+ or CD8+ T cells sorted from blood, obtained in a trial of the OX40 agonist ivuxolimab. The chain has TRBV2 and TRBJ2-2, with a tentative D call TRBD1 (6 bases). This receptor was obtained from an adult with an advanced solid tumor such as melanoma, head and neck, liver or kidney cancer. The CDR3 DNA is TGTGCCAGCAGCGTGGGTTGGACAGCGAACACCGGGGAGCTGTTTTTT. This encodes CASSVGWTANTGELFF.